One sample yielded the 15 T cell receptor beta chains listed below, sequenced in a study of blood T cell repertoires in COVID-19 (dated by TCRdb to 2020 to 2021). Library preparation was by the immunoSEQ multiplex PCR assay. TCRdb holds this immuneACCESS table with in-frame rearrangements only. Some clones are missing; in checked studies, unresolved V genes explain under half, and the rest has no known cause. This sample is represented by about 140,000 clones; 75% to 80% of them were singletons. The biggest ten clones account for less than 3% of the sample. Specimen: PBMCs or T cells enriched from blood (not recorded which). The origin of the receptors is a woman between 50 and 59 years old who had recovered from COVID-19.

As regards this clone: Different DNA sequences within this sample yield the same CDR3. As DNA, the CDR3 is TGCAGCGTCGCCGGACAGCACTATGGCTACACCTTC. Amino acid sequence: CSVAGQHYGYTF. V and J are TRBV29-1 and TRBJ1-2, with a weak D call TRBD1 (6 bases). With 6 bases removed from V and 3 bases from J, the gap between germline ends came to 11 bases. The CDR3 covers 12 residues. Germline V gene data show CDR1 as SQVTM and CDR2 as ANQGSEA.

Note on this clone: This CDR3 is also generated by other DNA sequences in the sample. The chain joins TRBV9 to TRBJ2-1, with a weak D call TRBD2 (5 bases). The CDR3 is 14 amino acids. Germline assignment: CDR1 SGDLS and CDR2 YYNGEE. V lost 2 bases, J lost 4 bases, and 10 bases lay in between. The CDR3 DNA follows: TGTGCCAGCAGCGTTGACGGGGATTACAATGAGCAGTTCTTC. Amino acids: CASSVDGDYNEQFF.

The rearrangement uses TRBV30 and TRBJ2-7; TRBD1 matches 7 bases. The length of the CDR3 is 17 residues. Per germline, CDR1 GTSNPN and CDR2 SVGIG (reference sequence). With V trimmed by 2 bases and J by 0 bases, 13 bases remained unmatched. CDR3 sequence: CAWSPTQQDRTSYEQYF. CDR3 nucleotide sequence: TGTGCCTGGAGTCCCACACAACAGGACAGGACCTCCTACGAGCAGTACTTC.

In this sample, this clone turned up many times. Other DNA variants within this sample encode the same CDR3. The chain links TRBV5-4 to TRBJ2-5; 9 bases line up with TRBD1. Germline V gene data show CDR1 as SGHNT and CDR2 as YYREEE (reference sequence). J lost 2 bases, V lost 5 bases, and 1 base had no gene match. The CDR3 is 13 amino acids. The CDR3 DNA sequence: TGTGCCAGCAGTGGGACAGGGCAAGAGACCCAGTACTTC. Its protein product is CASSGTGQETQYF. The whole variable domain, remainder taken from reference TRBV5-4 and TRBJ2-5, is ETGVTQSPTHLIKTRGQQVTLRCSSQSGHNTVSWYQQALGQGPQFIFQYYREEENGRGNFPPRFSGLQFPNYSSELNVNALELDDSALYLCASSGTGQETQYFGPGTRLLVL.

The chain employs TRBV5-1 and TRBJ1-4; TRBD1 might be the D (6 bases). This CDR3 has 15 residues. Germline loops: CDR1 SGHRS, CDR2 YFSETQ. The V end lost 0 bases, the J end lost 6 bases, and 12 bases lay between the germline ends. The CDR3 loop is CASSLVGGADEKLFF. Here the CDR3 DNA reads TGCGCCAGCAGCTTGGTTGGGGGCGCGGATGAAAAACTGTTTTTT.

CDR3 in DNA: TGCGCCAGCAGCTTGGCAGAATCGTCCCCCCTCCACTTT. Translating it yields CASSLAESSPLHF. This chain uses TRBV5-1 with TRBJ1-6, with D hard to call. The CDR3 has 13 residues. The germline V and J ends were trimmed by 0 bases and 13 bases, with 11 bases remaining between them. Germline CDR1 reads SGHRS; CDR2 reads YFSETQ.

The rearrangement uses TRBV7-3 and TRBJ2-2; tentative D call: TRBD2 (5 bases). Germline V gene lookup returns CDR1 SGHTA and CDR2 FQGTGA. Between the trimmed V and J ends, which lost 5 bases and 4 bases, there was a span of 14 bases. The CDR3 sequence is 15 residues long. CDR3 in amino acids: CASSPSWGSTGELFF. The DNA of the CDR3 is TGTGCCAGCAGCCCTAGCTGGGGTAGCACCGGGGAGCTGTTTTTT.

This clone has more than one count but fewer than ten. CDR3 protein: CASSYSTGEAFF. CDR3 nucleotide sequence: TGTGCCAGCAGTTACTCAACAGGTGAAGCTTTCTTT. This sequence joins TRBV6-5 and TRBJ1-1, with D tentatively TRBD1 (5 bases). Germline V gene data show CDR1 as MNHEY and CDR2 as SVGAGI. V was clipped by 0 bases and J by 7 bases, with 6 bases between them. CDR3 length equals 12 residues.

This chain joins TRBV27 and TRBJ1-1; TRBD1 matches 7 bases. After removal of 2 bases from V and 0 bases from J, the junction contained 3 bases not matched to a gene. The CDR3 length is 15 residues. Germline V CDR1 and CDR2: MNHEY, SMNVEV (reference sequence). CDR3 loop: CASSLVGTVNTEAFF. DNA of the CDR3: TGTGCCAGCAGTTTAGTGGGGACAGTGAACACTGAAGCTTTCTTT.

This clone appeared a few times. The chain joins TRBV30 to TRBJ2-2; 9 bases are shared with TRBD1. V lost 8 bases and J lost 3; bases outside the gene matches: 13. The CDR3 is made up of 16 amino acids. Germline V CDR1 and CDR2: GTSNPN, SVGIG (reference sequence). The CDR3 region is CAGRNRGRKDTGELFF. In DNA, the CDR3 is TGTGCCGGAAGAAACAGGGGGCGGAAGGACACCGGGGAGCTGTTTTTT.

The chain recombines TRBV6-1 with TRBJ1-2, with D uncertain. CDR3 length: 15 residues. V was cut by 1 base and J by 7 bases, with 16 bases left in between. Germline CDR1 and CDR2: MNHNS and SASEGT. DNA of the CDR3: TGTGCCAGCAGTGAAGAATCTCAACGGGGAAGTGGCTACACCTTC. It yields the protein CASSEESQRGSGYTF.

This sequence joins TRBV3-1 (or the pseudogene TRBV3-2) and TRBJ1-1, with D hard to call. The CDR3 has 13 residues. Germline CDR1 reads LGHDT; CDR2 reads YNNKEL (reference sequence). V lost 1 base to trimming and J lost 4 bases, with 7 bases between them. The CDR3: CASSQAPFTEAFF. CDR3 nucleotides: TGTGCCAGCAGCCAAGCCCCCTTCACTGAAGCTTTCTTT.

The chain recombines TRBV3-1 (or the pseudogene TRBV3-2) with TRBJ1-6, with 8 nucleotides matching TRBD1. Germline-derived CDR1 and CDR2 are LGHDT and YNNKEL (reference sequence). J gave up 7 bases and V 6 bases, and 11 bases lay outside the gene matches. This CDR3 region has 16 residues. The CDR3 reads CASRPIDRGENSPLHF. CDR3 nucleotide sequence: TGTGCCAGCAGGCCGATTGACAGGGGTGAGAATTCACCCCTCCACTTT.

The chain couples TRBV10-2 to TRBJ1-1; tentatively, D is TRBD1 (6 bases). The V end was cut by 6 bases, the J end by 1 base, with 12 bases between. Germline V lookup: CDR1 WSHSY, CDR2 SAAADI. The CDR3 has 14 amino acids. The CDR3 reads CASRRGQSNTEAFF. CDR3 nucleotide sequence: TGCGCCAGCAGGAGGGGACAATCGAACACTGAAGCTTTCTTT.

The rearrangement uses TRBV11-3 and TRBJ2-3; a possible D gene is TRBD1 (5 bases). Germline CDR1 is SGHNT and CDR2 is YENEEA. The CDR3 runs 16 residues. Trimming cost V 4 bases and J 4 bases, with 18 bases left between them. The CDR3 DNA is TGTGCCAGCAGCTCCCGCGGACACCTGGGTCCAGATACGCAGTATTTT. This translates into CASSSRGHLGPDTQYF.